Listed here is a single TCR beta chain. RNA transcripts gave rise to amplified TCR beta CDR3 regions. The HTBI primer set was used in a first-round RT-PCR of the TCR CDR3. TCRdb redid the calling of the multiplex PCR reads with MiXCR, one entry per CDR3 protein. The sample lists some 350,000 distinct CDR3 sequences, around a quarter occurring once. The sample comes from a study of T cells in Graves' hyperthyroidism and ophthalmopathy. Sequences were obtained from blood. The receptor was derived from a man in his fifties with Graves' hyperthyroidism.

CDR3 in DNA: TGTGCCAGCACCCTTACCCCGGGCACAGATACGCAGTATTTT. Its translation is CASTLTPGTDTQYF. The chain has TRBV12-3 or TRBV12-4 and TRBJ2-3; D is ambiguous. Deletions cut 7 bases from V and 1 base from J, with 12 bases between. The CDR3 spans 14 residues.